Listed here is a single TCR beta chain. This entry belongs to a study of blood T cell repertoires in COVID-19. Study background: PBMCs, B-cell-depleted T cells, or T cells provided the cDNA or gDNA that made up the material.

The authors' processing: Scientists estimated how many nucleated cells there were by amplifying reference gene primers. Sequencing used immunoSEQ multiplex PCR; TCRdb keeps in-frame clones, though not all of them. That table gives V, J and clone size, and the DNA gave D and trimming. Of about 50,000 clones listed, 83% were seen once; the top ten hold 15% to 20%. There are 16 residues in the CDR3. V lost 3 bases and J lost 2; bases outside the gene matches: 4. The V gene's germline CDR1 is KGHSH and CDR2 LQKENI. This sequence joins TRBV18 and TRBJ2-3, with TRBD2 matching 11 bases. This clonotype was sampled from a man aged 35-49 years with acute or convalescent COVID-19. The sequenced material came from peripheral blood. CDR3 region: CASSPKLAGATDTQYF. CDR3 nucleotide sequence: TGTGCCAGCTCACCTAAACTAGCGGGAGCCACAGATACGCAGTATTTT. Full variable domain (remainder filled in from reference TRBV18 and TRBJ2-3): NAGVMQNPRHLVRRRGQEARLRCSPMKGHSHVYWYRQLPEEGLKFMVYLQKENIIDESGMPKERFSAEFPKEGPSILRIQQVVRGDSAAYFCASSPKLAGATDTQYFGPGTRLTVL.